The sample holds many counts of the clone carrying this TCR beta chain. The data were taken from a study of spatial heterogeneity in lung cancer. Time point reported: sample taken at primary tumor resection. Sequencing covered unsorted whole RNA taken from tumor, nontumor lung or frozen PBMC. In TCRdb, the 5' RACE reads were re-called with MiXCR into one record per CDR3 protein. Here the sample spans about 14,000 distinct CDR3 sequences, about a tenth being singletons. Germline V gene data show CDR1 as SGHTA and CDR2 as FQGNSA. Deletions cut 1 base from V and 3 bases from J, with 16 bases between. This CDR3 contains 16 residues.

The receptor comes from a male donor with early-stage non-small cell lung cancer. V gene TRBV7-2 combines with J gene TRBJ2-7, with D tentatively TRBD1 or TRBD2 (5 bases each). The sequencing used PBMCs, collected at surgery. CDR3 coding DNA: TGTGCCAGCAGCTTAGGGCCCGGGAAGGGGAACTACGAGCAGTACTTC. Its protein is CASSLGPGKGNYEQYF.